The 25 T cell receptor beta chains reported below all come from one sample, sequenced in a study of identical twins. One entry per CDR3 protein, called by TCRdb with MiXCR from the 5' RACE reads. Here the sample spans 1.5 million to 2 million distinct CDR3 sequences, less than 40% being singletons. The sequencing sample was made of cord blood. These receptor sequences come from a newborn girl in good health.

This clonotype appeared a few times. The rearrangement links TRBV20-1 to TRBJ2-1; D call uncertain. Germline lookup yields CDR1 DFQATT and CDR2 SNEGSKA (reference sequence). This CDR3 has 13 amino acids. V lost 1 base and J 3 bases, leaving 7 bases between the germline ends. DNA for the CDR3: TGCAGTGCTAGAGCTTATCGCTACAATGAGCAGTTCTTC. This codes for CSARAYRYNEQFF.

The chain has TRBV3-1 and TRBJ2-5; the D is unclear. The DNA end favors TRBJ2-7, so the J call may be wrong. CDR1 and CDR2 from the germline V gene are LGHDT and YNNKEL (reference sequence). The CDR3 length is 16 residues. CDR3 amino acids: CASSQPRPGAPYEQYF. In DNA form, the CDR3 reads TGTGCCAGCAGCCAACCCCGCCCCGGAGCCCCCTACGAGCAGTACTTC.

This clonotype was counted a few times. The V call is TRBV7-9, the J call TRBJ1-2; D not resolved. Trimming left V 5 bases short and J 8 bases short, with 15 bases between. Germline lookup yields CDR1 SEHNR and CDR2 FQNEAQ (reference sequence). The CDR3 is 13 amino acids. CDR3 sequence: CASSAIIGGGYTF. The CDR3 coding sequence is TGTGCCAGCAGCGCGATCATAGGCGGCGGCTACACCTTC. Full variable domain (outside the CDR3, taken from reference TRBV7-9 and TRBJ1-2): DTGVSQNPRHKITKRGQNVTFRCDPISEHNRLYWYRQTLGQGPEFLTYFQNEAQLEKSRLLSDRFSAERPKGSFSTLEIQRTEQGDSAMYLCASSAIIGGGYTFGSGTRLTVV.

This rearrangement joins TRBV10-3 to TRBJ1-1; TRBD1 agrees at 8 bases. Trimming cost V 4 bases and J 0 bases; bases outside gene matches: 7. CDR1 and CDR2 from the germline V gene are ENHRY and SYGVKD. The CDR3 is 16 residues long. CDR3 DNA sequence: TGTGCCATCAGTGTGGGGACAGGAGCTTTGAACACTGAAGCTTTCTTT. Protein: CAISVGTGALNTEAFF.

The sample holds a few counts of this clonotype. This chain uses TRBV20-1 with TRBJ2-5; possibly TRBD2 for D (6 bases). Trimming took 3 bases from V and 4 from J, leaving 12 bases between them. Germline CDR1 is DFQATT and CDR2 is SNEGSKA (reference sequence). This CDR3 region has 13 residues. CDR3 bases: TGCAGTGCTAGCCCGACTAGTCGAGAGACCCAGTACTTC. Amino acids: CSASPTSRETQYF.

This chain joins TRBV28 and TRBJ1-5, with a possible D match to TRBD1 (6 bases). The germline V gene has CDR1 MDHEN and CDR2 SYDVKM. CDR3 length: 15 amino acids. V was trimmed by 5 bases and J by 5 bases, leaving 16 bases between them. This CDR3 is CASSPSWGAYQPQHF. Written as DNA, the CDR3 is TGTGCCAGCAGTCCGTCGTGGGGGGCCTATCAGCCCCAGCATTTT.

This clonotype came up a few times. CDR3 in amino acids: CASSAGLWAGEPDTQYF. CDR3 sequence (DNA): TGCGCCAGCAGCGCAGGGCTTTGGGCGGGAGAACCCGATACGCAGTATTTT. The genes are TRBV5-1 and TRBJ2-3; TRBD2 matches 7 bases. Trimming took 4 bases from V and 6 from J; bases not matched to a gene: 17. The CDR3 is 17 amino acids. Per the germline V gene, CDR1 is SGHRS and CDR2 is YFSETQ.

This clonotype was seen more than once but under ten times. The V call is TRBV28, the J call TRBJ2-7; 7 nucleotides agree with TRBD1. Looked up from germline, CDR1 is MDHEN and CDR2 is SYDVKM. CDR3 length equals 13 residues. V was pared by 6 bases and J by 2 bases, with 4 bases of the junction left unmatched. Here the CDR3 DNA reads TGTGCCAGCAGCTGGGACAGCGCCTACGAGCAGTACTTC. The encoded protein is CASSWDSAYEQYF.

CDR3 region: CASSFRGVYNEQFF. The CDR3 DNA follows: TGTGCCAGCAGTTTTCGGGGAGTATACAATGAGCAGTTCTTC. V is TRBV6-5 and J is TRBJ2-1; D possibly corresponds to TRBD2 (5 bases). V shed 4 bases and J shed 4 bases, with 11 bases lying between them. The CDR3 is made up of 14 amino acids. The germline V gene has CDR1 MNHEY and CDR2 SVGAGI.

This clonotype was found a few times. This rearrangement joins TRBV4-2 to TRBJ2-1, with TRBD2 matching 8 bases. Gene TRBJ2-7 matches the end of the DNA better, so the J call may be wrong. CDR1 and CDR2 (germline): LGHNA, YNFKEQ. The CDR3 sequence is 15 residues long. CDR3 protein: CASSHAGGSYNEQYF. DNA of the CDR3: TGTGCCAGCAGCCACGCGGGGGGCTCCTACAATGAGCAGTACTTC.

This chain uses TRBV18 with TRBJ2-3, with D uncertain. Germline CDR1 reads KGHSH; CDR2 reads LQKENI. The CDR3 extends over 15 amino acids. V was clipped by 6 bases and J by 1 base, with 14 bases between them. In DNA form, the CDR3 reads TGTGCCAGCTCCCAATTGTTAGGAGGCACAGATACGCAGTATTTT. Translation gives CASSQLLGGTDTQYF. The whole variable domain, remainder taken from reference TRBV18 and TRBJ2-3, is NAGVMQNPRHLVRRRGQEARLRCSPMKGHSHVYWYRQLPEEGLKFMVYLQKENIIDESGMPKERFSAEFPKEGPSILRIQQVVRGDSAAYFCASSQLLGGTDTQYFGPGTRLTVL.

V usage is TRBV6-1 and J usage is TRBJ2-1, with D tentatively TRBD1 (6 bases). Trimming took 10 bases from V and 2 from J, leaving 12 bases between them. Germline CDR1 reads MNHNS; CDR2 reads SASEGT. CDR3 length: 13 residues. Here the CDR3 DNA reads TGTGCCACCAGGACAGCAGCCTACAATGAGCAGTTCTTC. Its protein is CATRTAAYNEQFF.

This clonotype occurred many times. The chain recombines TRBV20-1 with TRBJ1-1; 7 bases fit TRBD1. J lost 1 base, V lost 3 bases, and 2 bases had no gene match. Looked up from germline, CDR1 is DFQATT and CDR2 is SNEGSKA (reference sequence). This CDR3 comprises 13 residues. The chain's CDR3 is CSASRQGNTEAFF. CDR3 bases: TGCAGTGCTAGTCGACAGGGGAACACTGAAGCTTTCTTT.

This clonotype has only a few counts. The chain couples TRBV12-3 or TRBV12-4 to TRBJ1-6, with D unresolved. This CDR3 has 13 amino acids. Trimming stripped 4 bases from V and 7 bases from J, with 8 bases between. The CDR3: CASSSTINSPLHF. The CDR3 nucleotides read TGTGCCAGCAGTTCCACAATCAATTCACCCCTCCACTTT.

In this sample, this clonotype turned up a few times. This rearrangement joins TRBV28 to TRBJ2-1; D ambiguous. The CDR3 is 14 residues long. Trimming cost V 2 bases and J 2 bases, with 7 bases left between them. Per the germline V gene, CDR1 is MDHEN and CDR2 is SYDVKM. The CDR3 loop reads CASSLARAYNEQFF. CDR3 coding DNA: TGTGCCAGCAGTTTAGCCCGAGCCTACAATGAGCAGTTCTTC.

This clonotype was detected a few times. This rearrangement joins TRBV27 to TRBJ2-3, with 7 bases aligning to TRBD2. V shed 2 bases, J shed 0 bases, and the junction held 11 bases outside the gene matches. CDR3 size: 18 residues. Germline V lookup: CDR1 MNHEY, CDR2 SMNVEV (reference sequence). CDR3 nucleotide sequence: TGTGCCAGCAGTTTAGCCGGTGGGCCTAGCGGTAGCACAGATACGCAGTATTTT. Its translation is CASSLAGGPSGSTDTQYF.

This clonotype was seen more than once but under ten times. The chain links TRBV5-1 to TRBJ1-1; 8 nucleotides align to TRBD1. Germline loops: CDR1 SGHRS, CDR2 YFSETQ. The CDR3 contains 14 residues. V lost 1 base to trimming and J lost 3 bases; unmatched junction nucleotides: 2. The CDR3 region is CASSLNRGDTEAFF. CDR3 nucleotide sequence: TGCGCCAGCAGCTTGAACAGGGGGGACACTGAAGCTTTCTTT.

This chain links TRBV28 with TRBJ1-5, with D tentatively TRBD1 (6 bases). Germline V gene data show CDR1 as MDHEN and CDR2 as SYDVKM. CDR3 size: 17 residues. V was clipped by 1 base and J by 4 bases, with 17 bases between them. CDR3 sequence: CASSLSSLTGRNQPQHF. Written as DNA, the CDR3 is TGTGCCAGCAGTTTATCATCCCTTACAGGGCGAAATCAGCCCCAGCATTTT.

The chain is built from TRBV2 and TRBJ2-7; no clear D gene. From germline, CDR1 is SNHLY and CDR2 FYNNEI. CDR3 length: 15 amino acids. V lost 3 bases and J 0 bases, leaving 12 bases between the germline ends. As DNA, the CDR3 is TGTGCCAGCAGTGATCTGACTCCTTACTCCTACGAGCAGTACTTC. This codes for CASSDLTPYSYEQYF. Drawing the rest from reference TRBV2 and TRBJ2-7, the complete variable domain is EPEVTQTPSHQVTQMGQEVILRCVPISNHLYFYWYRQILGQKVEFLVSFYNNEISEKSEIFDDQFSVERPDGSNFTLKIRSTKLEDSAMYFCASSDLTPYSYEQYFGPGTRLTVT.

The chain recombines TRBV14 with TRBJ2-3; a weak D match, TRBD1 (5 bases). Trimming removed 2 bases at V and 3 bases at J, with 9 bases between. The CDR3 totals 14 residues. Germline V gives CDR1 SGHDN, CDR2 FVKESK. The CDR3 sequence is CASSQNPGTDTQYF. In DNA, the CDR3 is TGTGCCAGCAGCCAAAACCCAGGGACAGATACGCAGTATTTT.

This sequence joins TRBV20-1 and TRBJ2-5; D may be TRBD2 (5 bases). The V gene's germline CDR1 is DFQATT and CDR2 SNEGSKA (reference sequence). V was cut by 0 bases and J by 12 bases, with 14 bases left in between. This CDR3 comprises 12 residues. CDR3: CSARDPAGVEYF. CDR3 nucleotides: TGCAGTGCTAGAGATCCCGCCGGGGTAGAGTACTTC.

The chain is built from TRBV15 and TRBJ1-2; D is possibly TRBD1 (5 bases). Germline lookup yields CDR1 LNHNV and CDR2 YYDKDF (reference sequence). The CDR3 extends over 14 amino acids. V lost 0 bases, J lost 3 bases, and 8 bases lay in between. The DNA for the CDR3 is TGTGCCACCAGCAGAGAGCAGGGAGACTATGGCTACACCTTC. Translation: CATSREQGDYGYTF.

This clonotype was found a few times. The gene calls are TRBV27 and TRBJ2-1; either TRBD1 or TRBD2 may supply D (5 bases each). This CDR3 is built from 16 residues. The V gene's germline CDR1 is MNHEY and CDR2 SMNVEV (reference sequence). The germline V and J ends were trimmed by 4 bases and 4 bases, with 17 bases remaining between them. The CDR3 sequence is CASSSLGAGKYNEQFF. In DNA form, the CDR3 reads TGTGCCAGCAGTTCACTCGGGGCAGGGAAGTACAATGAGCAGTTCTTC.

The gene calls are TRBV14 and TRBJ2-1, with no clear D. Germline V gives CDR1 SGHDN, CDR2 FVKESK. This CDR3 is 12 amino acids long. V lost 7 bases to trimming and J lost 0 bases, with 4 bases between them. CDR3: CASMSSYNEQFF. DNA of the CDR3: TGTGCCAGCATGAGCTCCTACAATGAGCAGTTCTTC.

This clonotype was recorded at least ten times. The rearrangement links TRBV2 to TRBJ2-7; D not resolved. V lost 9 bases, J lost 0 bases, and 12 bases lay in between. The CDR3 is 13 residues long. Germline lookup yields CDR1 SNHLY and CDR2 FYNNEI. CDR3 in amino acids: CARSRLSSYEQYF. CDR3 in DNA: TGTGCCAGGAGTCGGCTCTCCTCCTACGAGCAGTACTTC.